What follows are 29 T cell receptor beta chains derived from one specimen sequenced in a study of human thymus T cells. Produced via immunoSEQ multiplex PCR; TCRdb's table is partial and in-frame only. The sample contains approximately 49,000 clones, approximately 95% of which appear only once. The sequenced material came from blood. Source of these receptors: a girl under three years old with a congenital heart defect but otherwise immunologically healthy.

The chain joins TRBV27 to TRBJ1-1, with a weak D call TRBD1 (6 bases). The CDR3 sequence is 12 residues long. Trimming took off 5 bases at V and 7 bases at J, with 11 bases between the two ends. Germline V gene sequence: CDR1 MNHEY, CDR2 SMNVEV (reference sequence). CDR3 sequence reads: CASSRRGSEAFF. In DNA, the CDR3 is TGTGCCAGCAGTAGGAGGGGGAGTGAAGCTTTCTTT.

This clone was recorded only once. The chain recombines TRBV28 with TRBJ2-1, with 9 bases identical to TRBD2. This CDR3 is 16 amino acids long. The germline V gene has CDR1 MDHEN and CDR2 SYDVKM. J was trimmed by 1 base and V by 8 bases; bases with no gene match: 9. The CDR3 spells CASRGTSPTSYNEQFF. The DNA for the CDR3 is TGTGCCAGCCGGGGGACTAGCCCCACTTCCTACAATGAGCAGTTCTTC.

The chain has TRBV11-2 and TRBJ1-2; 9 positions match TRBD1. The CDR3 is 14 residues long. The junction had 8 bases not matched to a gene; V was cut back by 5 bases and J by 7 bases. CDR1 is SGHAT and CDR2 is FQNNGV in the germline V gene. The CDR3 protein is CASSPTGGGRGYTF. CDR3 sequence (DNA): TGTGCCAGCAGCCCCACAGGGGGCGGACGTGGCTACACCTTC.

The chain combines TRBV30 with TRBJ1-6; D unclear. The V gene's germline CDR1 is GTSNPN and CDR2 SVGIG (reference sequence). Trimming took 5 bases from V and 8 from J, leaving 16 bases between them. This CDR3 is built from 14 residues. In nucleotides, the CDR3 is TGTGCCTGGCGCCCCTCTATATGGGATTCACCCCTCCACTTT. Translation gives CAWRPSIWDSPLHF.

A note on this clone: One end of the junction varies from germline; a read error may be responsible. The chain joins TRBV10-2 to TRBJ1-1, with D unresolved. The CDR3 loop spans 13 amino acids. Germline V gene lookup returns CDR1 WSHSY and CDR2 SAAADI. The CDR3 sequence: CASSGFRERGAFF. CDR3 bases: TGCGCCAGTAGTGGGTTCCGGGAACGAGGAGCTTTCTTT.

The rearrangement uses TRBV10-3 and TRBJ2-3, with 9 bases that match TRBD2. The V and J ends lost 4 bases and 6 bases, in that order; junction bases with no gene match: 8. In germline, CDR1 is ENHRY, CDR2 SYGVKD. The CDR3 has 15 residues. CDR3 in amino acids: CAISGGLALGDTQYF. The CDR3 DNA is TGTGCCATCAGTGGGGGACTAGCTTTAGGGGATACGCAGTATTTT.

The chain employs TRBV7-9 and TRBJ2-3, with TRBD2 matching 7 bases. The CDR3 contains 13 residues. The J segment lost 5 bases and the V segment lost 6 bases, leaving 5 bases of the junction unmatched. In germline, CDR1 is SEHNR, CDR2 FQNEAQ (reference sequence). The CDR3 DNA is TGTGCCAGCAGTTTCTTAGCGGGAGATACGCAGTATTTT. Its translation: CASSFLAGDTQYF.

V usage is TRBV9 and J usage is TRBJ2-3, with TRBD2 identical over 7 bases. This CDR3 contains 16 residues. Germline V gene lookup returns CDR1 SGDLS and CDR2 YYNGEE. J lost 3 bases, V lost 3 bases, and 10 bases had no gene match. CDR3 nucleotide sequence: TGTGCCAGCAGCGGCCGGGACTACCTTAGTACAGATACGCAGTATTTT. The encoded protein is CASSGRDYLSTDTQYF.

The chain carries TRBV6-6 and TRBJ2-7, with 12 nucleotides matching TRBD2. The CDR3 length is 15 residues. Trimming removed 6 bases from V and 7 bases from J; junction bases left unmatched: 10. Per the germline V gene, CDR1 is MNHNY and CDR2 is SVGAGI (reference sequence). For the CDR3, the DNA is TGTGCCAGCAGACAGACTAGCGGGAGTACGAGGGAGCAGTACTTC. Translated, it gives CASRQTSGSTREQYF.

CDR3 bases: TGTGCCATCAGTGAGTTTGGGAAGCCCCCCTACGAGCAGTACTTC. Amino acids: CAISEFGKPPYEQYF. The rearrangement joins TRBV10-3 to TRBJ2-7; D ambiguous. CDR3 length: 15 amino acids. V lost 1 base and J lost 2, with 12 bases in between. Germline V gene data show CDR1 as ENHRY and CDR2 as SYGVKD.

This rearrangement joins TRBV30 to TRBJ2-1, with D unresolved. V lost 0 bases, J lost 10 bases, and 19 bases lay in between. This CDR3 has 15 amino acids. The germline CDR1 and CDR2 sequences are GTSNPN and SVGIG (reference sequence). Written as DNA, the CDR3 is TGTGCCTGGAGTGTAGGTCCCCTCTCGGGTTCCGAGCAGTTCTTC. This sequence encodes CAWSVGPLSGSEQFF.

In nucleotides, the CDR3 is TGTGCCAGCCGGGGACCAACGAACACCGGGGAGCTGTTTTTT. Amino acids: CASRGPTNTGELFF. The V gene is TRBV5-4, the J gene TRBJ2-2; D is perhaps TRBD1 or TRBD2 (5 bases each). Germline values: CDR1 SGHNT, CDR2 YYREEE (reference sequence). Trimming shortened V by 7 bases and J by 0 bases, and 10 bases separated the two germline ends. This CDR3 has 14 residues.

The V gene is TRBV29-1, the J gene TRBJ1-2; 9 bases align to TRBD1. Germline trimming cut 0 bases from V and 4 bases from J; bases unmatched to any gene: 9. From germline, CDR1 is SQVTM and CDR2 ANQGSEA. The CDR3 contains 16 residues. The CDR3 region has the DNA TGCAGCGTTGAAGATTTCCCAACAGGGGGCCTCTATGGCTACACCTTC. Encoded protein: CSVEDFPTGGLYGYTF.

The chain couples TRBV4-2 to TRBJ2-3; D gene ambiguous. The CDR3 covers 15 residues. CDR1 LGHNA and CDR2 YNFKEQ come from the germline V gene. The V and J ends lost 0 bases and 4 bases respectively, with 11 bases between them. The DNA of the CDR3 is TGTGCCAGCAGCCAAGATAACGTACGCGCAGATACGCAGTATTTT. Encoded protein: CASSQDNVRADTQYF.

This clone was observed a single time. The rearrangement uses TRBV18 and TRBJ2-1; 8 positions agree with TRBD2. The V gene's germline CDR1 is KGHSH and CDR2 LQKENI. J was trimmed by 10 bases and V by 2 bases; bases with no gene match: 1. This CDR3 has 12 amino acids. For the CDR3, the DNA is TGTGCCAGCTCACCAGGCGGGGGGGAGCAGTTCTTC. Translation gives CASSPGGGEQFF.

The chain carries TRBV4-1 and TRBJ2-1; TRBD2 aligns across 7 bases. Germline CDR1 and CDR2: MGHRA and YSYEKL. This CDR3 has 16 amino acids. V lost 1 base to trimming and J lost 2 bases; unmatched junction nucleotides: 5. CDR3 bases: TGCGCCAGCAGCCAAGTACCCAGCGGGGCCTACAATGAGCAGTTCTTC. It yields the protein CASSQVPSGAYNEQFF.

J is TRBJ2-5 and V is TRBV7-9; D is unclear. The CDR3 covers 15 residues. V was cut by 5 bases and J by 2 bases, with 15 bases left in between. The germline V gene encodes CDR1 SEHNR and CDR2 FQNEAQ (reference sequence). CDR3: CASSPGARIQETQYF. DNA for the CDR3: TGTGCCAGCAGCCCGGGCGCGCGGATACAAGAGACCCAGTACTTC. Filled out from reference TRBV7-9 and TRBJ2-5, the complete variable domain reads DTGVSQNPRHKITKRGQNVTFRCDPISEHNRLYWYRQTLGQGPEFLTYFQNEAQLEKSRLLSDRFSAERPKGSFSTLEIQRTEQGDSAMYLCASSPGARIQETQYFGPGTRLLVL.

This sequence joins TRBV7-8 and TRBJ1-1; D not resolved. V was pared by 1 base and J by 2 bases, with 14 bases between. This CDR3 is 16 amino acids long. In germline, CDR1 is SGHVS, CDR2 FQNEAQ. The CDR3: CASSLGGGSGNTEAFF. CDR3 coding DNA: TGTGCCAGCAGCTTAGGGGGAGGCAGTGGAAACACTGAAGCTTTCTTT.

Only one count was recorded for this clone. The CDR3 nucleotides are TGTGCCAGCAGTCATAAAAGAAACACCATATATTTT. The encoded protein is CASSHKRNTIYF. V is TRBV28 and J is TRBJ1-3; D unresolved. This CDR3 contains 12 residues. The germline V gene has CDR1 MDHEN and CDR2 SYDVKM. The V and J ends lost 5 bases and 5 bases respectively, with 7 bases between them.

V and J are TRBV30 and TRBJ2-5, with D possibly matching TRBD2 (6 bases). This CDR3 contains 13 residues. Germline CDR1 reads GTSNPN; CDR2 reads SVGIG (reference sequence). V dropped 0 bases and J dropped 5 bases, with 10 bases sitting between them. CDR3 sequence reads: CAWSVSGRETQYF. As DNA, the CDR3 is TGTGCCTGGAGTGTGTCGGGGAGGGAGACCCAGTACTTC.

The chain employs TRBV10-3 and TRBJ2-2; maybe TRBD2 (5 bases). Trimming took 6 bases from V and 0 from J, leaving 11 bases between them. Germline CDR1 is ENHRY and CDR2 is SYGVKD. The CDR3 is made up of 15 amino acids. CDR3 residues: CAISPGSANTGELFF. Written as DNA, the CDR3 is TGTGCCATCAGCCCGGGATCCGCGAACACCGGGGAGCTGTTTTTT.

The J gene is TRBJ2-3, the V gene TRBV5-8, with TRBD1 matching 7 bases. V lost 2 bases, J lost 7 bases, and 10 bases stayed unmatched. This CDR3 region has 15 residues. Per the germline V gene, CDR1 is SGHTS and CDR2 is YDEGEE. This CDR3 reads CASSFGDRANNTQYF. The CDR3 DNA is TGTGCCAGCAGCTTTGGCGACAGGGCCAACAATACGCAGTATTTT.

The J gene is TRBJ2-5, the V gene TRBV30, with D hard to call. Germline values: CDR1 GTSNPN, CDR2 SVGIG (reference sequence). CDR3 length: 12 amino acids. The V and J ends lost 3 bases and 5 bases respectively, with 10 bases between them. CDR3 sequence: CAWSPLGETQYF. In nucleotides, the CDR3 is TGTGCCTGGAGCCCTCTAGGGGAGACCCAGTACTTC.

This clone was counted only a few times. The chain combines TRBV5-1 with TRBJ1-1, with D unresolved. Germline V lookup: CDR1 SGHRS, CDR2 YFSETQ. The CDR3 spans 12 residues. V lost 8 bases, J lost 4 bases, and 12 bases lay in between. This chain's CDR3 is CASSRAGTEAFF. The CDR3 region has the DNA TGCGCCAGTTCCCGGGCAGGCACTGAAGCTTTCTTT. Complete variable domain (other parts from reference TRBV5-1 and TRBJ1-1): KAGVTQTPRYLIKTRGQQVTLSCSPISGHRSVSWYQQTPGQGLQFLFEYFSETQRNKGNFPGRFSGRQFSNSRSEMNVSTLELGDSALYLCASSRAGTEAFFGQGTRLTVV.

V is TRBV10-3 and J is TRBJ1-1; D not certain. The V gene lost 1 base and the J gene lost 6 bases, with 15 bases spanning the gap. The germline gives CDR1 ENHRY, CDR2 SYGVKD. This CDR3 has 15 amino acids. The CDR3 region has the DNA TGTGCCATCAGTGAGTTCCCCGGAGGAGGGCCTGAAGCTTTCTTT. Protein product: CAISEFPGGGPEAFF.

The CDR3 nucleotides read TGTGCCAGCAGCTTGTCCCCACAAGAGACCCAGTACTTC. Its protein is CASSLSPQETQYF. The chain recombines TRBV11-1 with TRBJ2-5; D ambiguous. Trimming left V 3 bases short and J 2 bases short, with 7 bases between. Germline V gene sequence: CDR1 SGHAT, CDR2 FQDESV (reference sequence). This CDR3 comprises 13 residues.

The chain couples TRBV4-1 to TRBJ2-7, with D unclear. Trimming shortened V by 4 bases and J by 0 bases, and 7 bases separated the two germline ends. The V gene's germline CDR1 is MGHRA and CDR2 YSYEKL. The CDR3 consists of 13 residues. CDR3 loop: CASSLRYSYEQYF. As DNA, the CDR3 is TGCGCCAGCAGCCTGCGGTACTCCTACGAGCAGTACTTC.

The CDR3 reads CASSLRGRALETQYF. The CDR3 DNA is TGTGCCAGCAGTTTACGGGGGAGGGCCCTCGAGACCCAGTACTTC. This sequence joins TRBV28 and TRBJ2-5; 7 bases agree with TRBD2. V gave up 2 bases and J gave up 5 bases; unmatched junction bases: 8. This CDR3 is 15 amino acids long. Germline lookup yields CDR1 MDHEN and CDR2 SYDVKM.

The chain has TRBV5-1 and TRBJ1-4; D is unclear. This CDR3 region has 14 residues. V was pared by 0 bases and J by 0 bases, with 3 bases between. The germline gives CDR1 SGHRS, CDR2 YFSETQ. The CDR3 loop reads CASSLDPTNEKLFF. CDR3 nucleotide sequence: TGCGCCAGCAGCTTGGACCCAACTAATGAAAAACTGTTTTTT.